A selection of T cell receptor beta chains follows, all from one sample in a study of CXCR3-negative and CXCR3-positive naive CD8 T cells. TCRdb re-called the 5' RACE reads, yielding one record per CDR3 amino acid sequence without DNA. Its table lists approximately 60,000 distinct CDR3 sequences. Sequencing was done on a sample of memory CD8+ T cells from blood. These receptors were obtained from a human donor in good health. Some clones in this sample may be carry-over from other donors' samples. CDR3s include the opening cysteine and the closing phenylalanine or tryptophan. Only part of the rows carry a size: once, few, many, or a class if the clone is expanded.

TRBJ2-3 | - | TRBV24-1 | CATASVSRDRFTDTQYF
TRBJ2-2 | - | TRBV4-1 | CASSQEGANTGELFF
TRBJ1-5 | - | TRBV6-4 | CASADGPNQPQHF
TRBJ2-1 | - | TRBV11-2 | CASSYLAGGPDEQFF
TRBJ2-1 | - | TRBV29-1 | CSVDYPQGARDEQFF
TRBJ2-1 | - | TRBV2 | CASSFQPEQFF
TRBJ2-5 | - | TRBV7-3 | CASSLRVTGSETQYF
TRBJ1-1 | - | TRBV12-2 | CASRLTGGPENTEAFF
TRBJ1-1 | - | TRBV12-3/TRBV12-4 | CASRDGTESTEAFF
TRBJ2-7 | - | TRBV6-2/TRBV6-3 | CASSLRGQYEQYF
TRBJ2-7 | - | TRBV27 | CASSLGTGHYEQYF
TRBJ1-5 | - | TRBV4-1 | CASSQVRGGDQPQHF
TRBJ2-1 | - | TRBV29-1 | CSVEELAGASNEQFF
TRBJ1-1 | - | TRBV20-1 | CSARGLTENTEAFF
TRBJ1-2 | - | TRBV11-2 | CASSLIRLDYGYTF
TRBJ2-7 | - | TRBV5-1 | CASSLSSGTPAYEQCF
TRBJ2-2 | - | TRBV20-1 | CSARDLAGVSGELFF
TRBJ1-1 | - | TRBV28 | CASSFGAAGTEAFF
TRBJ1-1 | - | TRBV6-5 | CASSSLLPPGGNTEAFF
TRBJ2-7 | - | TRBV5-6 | CASSGVSSYEQYF
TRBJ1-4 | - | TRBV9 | CASSPGHVNEKLFF
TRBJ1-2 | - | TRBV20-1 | CSARDQGGIYGYTF
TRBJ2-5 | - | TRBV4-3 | CASSRLTSVQETQYF
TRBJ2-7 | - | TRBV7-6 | CASSHPTGMEYEQYF
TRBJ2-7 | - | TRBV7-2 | CASSLLGSYEQYF
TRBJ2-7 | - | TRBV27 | CASSLSGYEQYF
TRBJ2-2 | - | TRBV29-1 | CSVVRENTGELFF
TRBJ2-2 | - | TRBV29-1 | CSVGQNTGELFF
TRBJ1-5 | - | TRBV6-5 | CASSYTGLNQPQHF
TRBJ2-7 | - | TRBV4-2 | CASSQDQGVYEQYF
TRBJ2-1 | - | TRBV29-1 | CSVADPPGSSYNEQFF
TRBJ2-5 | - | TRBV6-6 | CASSPTSGDFQETQYF
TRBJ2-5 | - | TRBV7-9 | CASSLAGPGGLETQYF
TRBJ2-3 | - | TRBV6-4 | CASSSTSGLTDTQYF
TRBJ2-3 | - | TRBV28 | CASGGGGTDTQYF
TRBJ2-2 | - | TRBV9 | CASSLGLAGGPGTGELFF
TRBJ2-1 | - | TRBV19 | CASSIHRESYNEQFF
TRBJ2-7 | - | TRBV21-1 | CAPQGACEQYF
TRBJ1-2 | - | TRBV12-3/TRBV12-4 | CASSLQGANYGYTF
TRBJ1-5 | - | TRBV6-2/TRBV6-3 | CASSGAYSNQPQHF
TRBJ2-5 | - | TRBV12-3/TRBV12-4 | CASSTGNQETQYF
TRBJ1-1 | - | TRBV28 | CASSFGSSLEAFF
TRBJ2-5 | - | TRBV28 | CASSHPLSGPDAQETQYF
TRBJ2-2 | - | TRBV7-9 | CASSWDYHTGELFF
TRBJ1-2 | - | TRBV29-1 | CSVVSRSYGYTF
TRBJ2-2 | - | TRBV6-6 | CASSYGETNTGELFF
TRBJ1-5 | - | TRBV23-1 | CASSQSPGSTNSNQPQHF
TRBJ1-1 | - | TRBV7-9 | CASSDDRGPDFFNTEAFF
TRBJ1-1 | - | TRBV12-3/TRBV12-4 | CASKRDRGWNTEAFF
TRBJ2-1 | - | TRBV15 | CATSRGDNEQFF
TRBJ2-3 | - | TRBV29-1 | CSVRASSGDTQYF
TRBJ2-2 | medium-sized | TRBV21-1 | CASSGGKGKYRRNTGELFF
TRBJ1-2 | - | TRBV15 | CATSSSRFAIGYGYTF
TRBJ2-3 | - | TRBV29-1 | CSVGVVLQGTDTQYF
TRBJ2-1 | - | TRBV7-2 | CASSFGLAGNNEQFF